These 11 T cell receptor beta chains were all obtained from the same sample, sequenced in a study of response to subunit inactivated influenza vaccine. In TCRdb, the RT-PCR reads were re-called with MiXCR into one record per CDR3 protein. The profile shows roughly 550,000 distinct CDR3 sequences, approximately 20% of them singletons. This sample also belongs to another study, concerning T cells expressing NK-cell markers. That paper states: Template switching by 5'RACE with UMIs generated the TCR beta cDNA.

Source: CD4+ T cells sorted from PBMCs, taken about 11 days after vaccination. Every receptor here comes from a man in his fifties or sixties who received an inactivated influenza vaccine.

This clonotype occurred many times. The chain uses TRBV7-2 and TRBJ2-3; a weak D match, TRBD1 (6 bases). CDR3 size: 17 residues. V dropped 2 bases and J dropped 2 bases, with 17 bases sitting between them. The germline V gene encodes CDR1 SGHTA and CDR2 FQGNSA. Here the CDR3 reads CASSLLQGRGFTDTQYF. DNA for the CDR3: TGTGCCAGCAGCTTATTACAAGGCAGGGGCTTCACAGATACGCAGTATTTT.

The CDR3 sequence is CASSYQTGGGDTEAFF. In DNA form, the CDR3 reads TGTGCCAGCAGTTACCAGACAGGGGGCGGAGATACTGAAGCTTTCTTT. The chain joins TRBV6-5 to TRBJ1-1, with 10 bases fitting TRBD1. Germline V lookup: CDR1 MNHEY, CDR2 SVGAGI. The trim removed 2 bases at V and 5 bases at J, leaving 8 bases unmatched. The CDR3 loop spans 16 amino acids.

This chain connects TRBV18 to TRBJ2-1, with D uncertain. The V end was cut by 0 bases, the J end by 13 bases, with 16 bases between. Germline V gene data show CDR1 as KGHSH and CDR2 as LQKENI. This CDR3 has 14 amino acids. CDR3 in DNA: TGTGCCAGCTCACCACCCTCCCCCATAACTATCCAGTTCTTC. Its protein product is CASSPPSPITIQFF.

The V and J genes are TRBV2 and TRBJ1-1, with 7 bases that match TRBD1. The CDR3 is 13 residues long. J was trimmed by 3 bases and V by 7 bases; bases with no gene match: 5. CDR1 SNHLY and CDR2 FYNNEI come from the germline V gene. The CDR3, as DNA: TGTGCCAGCATACAGGGGAGGGACACTGAAGCTTTCTTT. It yields the protein CASIQGRDTEAFF.

The chain employs TRBV7-2 and TRBJ1-3; 7 bases map to TRBD1. CDR1 and CDR2 (germline): SGHTA, FQGNSA. The CDR3 length is 16 residues. The V and J ends lost 5 bases and 2 bases, in that order; junction bases with no gene match: 9. The DNA for the CDR3 is TGTGCCAGCAGCCCCGGCCCCGACAGGGCTGGAAACACCATATATTTT. Encoded protein: CASSPGPDRAGNTIYF.

CDR3 residues: CASSLANRDQPQHF. The CDR3 bases are TGTGCCAGCAGCTTAGCGAACAGGGACCAGCCCCAGCATTTT. The chain links TRBV7-2 to TRBJ1-5; possibly TRBD1 for D (6 bases). CDR1 is SGHTA, CDR2 FQGNSA, per germline. This CDR3 contains 14 residues. V gave up 0 bases and J gave up 7 bases, with 10 bases separating them.

This rearrangement joins TRBV14 to TRBJ2-1, with 9 bases fitting TRBD2. Germline CDR1 reads SGHDN; CDR2 reads FVKESK. The CDR3 runs 14 residues. Trimming at V came to 4 bases and at J to 12 bases, leaving 10 bases not matched to a gene. The CDR3 protein is CASSPLAGVVVQFF. The CDR3 DNA follows: TGTGCCAGCAGCCCCTTAGCGGGAGTGGTGGTGCAGTTCTTC.

This clonotype has ten or more counts. The J gene is TRBJ2-1, the V gene TRBV29-1; 10 bases are a match to TRBD2. The CDR3 spans 13 residues. From germline, CDR1 is SQVTM and CDR2 ANQGSEA. Trimming at V came to 6 bases and at J to 3 bases, leaving 2 bases not matched to a gene. The CDR3 DNA sequence: TGCAGCGTAACTAGCGGGATCTACAATGAGCAGTTCTTC. Translation gives CSVTSGIYNEQFF.

This chain links TRBV28 with TRBJ2-1; D gene unclear. With 6 bases removed from V and 0 bases from J, the gap between germline ends came to 9 bases. Germline V CDR1 and CDR2: MDHEN, SYDVKM. This CDR3 is built from 14 residues. CDR3 region: CASRTTPSYNEQFF. CDR3 DNA: TGTGCCAGCAGAACTACCCCCTCCTACAATGAGCAGTTCTTC.

In this sample, this clonotype turned up a few times. The gene calls are TRBV4-3 and TRBJ2-7, with D possibly being TRBD2 (6 bases). Germline V gene sequence: CDR1 LGHNA, CDR2 YSLEER. The CDR3 is made up of 12 amino acids. V lost 0 bases and J 10 bases, leaving 10 bases between the germline ends. CDR3 nucleotide sequence: TGCGCCAGCAGCCAAGAACACGGGACTCAGTACTTC. It codes for CASSQEHGTQYF.

This sequence joins TRBV14 and TRBJ2-5; maybe TRBD1 (5 bases). Germline V gene sequence: CDR1 SGHDN, CDR2 FVKESK. V was cut by 2 bases and J by 9 bases, with 22 bases left in between. The CDR3 is made up of 16 amino acids. The CDR3 sequence is CASSQYQTWGLRAQYF. In DNA form, the CDR3 reads TGTGCCAGCAGCCAATATCAGACGTGGGGCCTTCGGGCCCAGTACTTC. Using reference TRBV14 and TRBJ2-5 for the parts outside the CDR3, the full variable domain is EAGVTQFPSHSVIEKGQTVTLRCDPISGHDNLYWYRRVMGKEIKFLLHFVKESKQDESGMPNNRFLAERTGGTYSTLKVQPAELEDSGVYFCASSQYQTWGLRAQYFGPGTRLLVL.